This is a list of T cell receptor beta chains from one sample in a study of OX40 agonist ivuxolimab in advanced cancers. Sequencing used immunoSEQ multiplex PCR; TCRdb keeps in-frame clones, though not all of them. The sample consists of 66,000 or so clones, around 87% of them appearing once. The input for sequencing was CD4+ or CD8+ T cells sorted from blood, taken in a trial of the OX40 agonist ivuxolimab. These receptors were collected from an adult with an advanced solid tumor such as melanoma, head and neck, liver or kidney cancer. Each CDR3 is given with its conserved first and last residue. Fields, in order: D gene, J gene, V gene, clone size, CDR3 DNA, CDR3 protein. D genes are given only for firm matches. A row's size may be missing; if present it is once, few, many or a size class.

d_call: .; j_call: TRBJ1-4; v_call: TRBV11-2; clone_size: .; cdr3_nt: TGTGCCAGCAGCCTAATAGGGACAAAAAATAATGAAAAACTGTTTTTT; cdr3_aa: CASSLIGTKNNEKLFF
d_call: .; j_call: TRBJ2-2; v_call: TRBV7-9; clone_size: .; cdr3_nt: TGTGCCAGCAGCTTATCTCGGGGGCCGACCGGGGAGCTGTTTTTT; cdr3_aa: CASSLSRGPTGELFF
d_call: TRBD1; j_call: TRBJ1-1; v_call: TRBV28; clone_size: few; cdr3_nt: TGTGCCAGCAGTCCCCCCTTTAGACAGGGAATCACTGAAGCTTTCTTT; cdr3_aa: CASSPPFRQGITEAFF
d_call: .; j_call: TRBJ2-1; v_call: TRBV6-1; clone_size: .; cdr3_nt: TGTGCCAGCAGTGAAATGGTTAGCCCCGGGGTTAAGCAGTTCTTC; cdr3_aa: CASSEMVSPGVKQFF
d_call: .; j_call: TRBJ1-3; v_call: TRBV7-8; clone_size: .; cdr3_nt: TGTGCCAGCAGCTTAGTCGGGGGTACTGGAAACACCATATATTTT; cdr3_aa: CASSLVGGTGNTIYF
d_call: .; j_call: TRBJ1-5; v_call: TRBV6-5; clone_size: .; cdr3_nt: TGTGCCAGCAGTGCTAACAATCAGCCCCAGCATTTT; cdr3_aa: CASSANNQPQHF
d_call: .; j_call: TRBJ2-3; v_call: TRBV10-2; clone_size: .; cdr3_nt: TGCGCCAGCAACCGAGGGGGGGCCGCTGATACGCAGTATTTT; cdr3_aa: CASNRGGAADTQYF
d_call: .; j_call: TRBJ1-2; v_call: TRBV7-9; clone_size: medium-sized; cdr3_nt: TGTGCCAGCAGCGACAGGACTAACTATGGCTACACCTTC; cdr3_aa: CASSDRTNYGYTF
d_call: .; j_call: TRBJ1-5; v_call: TRBV25-1; clone_size: .; cdr3_nt: TGTGCCAGCAGTGAACTAAGCCAGCCCCAGCATTTT; cdr3_aa: CASSELSQPQHF
d_call: TRBD1; j_call: TRBJ2-7; v_call: TRBV6-4; clone_size: .; cdr3_nt: TGTGCCAGCAGTCGCGCGGGACAGGGCGACGAGCAGTACTTC; cdr3_aa: CASSRAGQGDEQYF
d_call: .; j_call: TRBJ1-5; v_call: TRBV6-1; clone_size: .; cdr3_nt: TGTGCCAGCAGTGAAGCGGGGATGAGGGGCAATCAGCCCCAGCATTTT; cdr3_aa: CASSEAGMRGNQPQHF
d_call: .; j_call: TRBJ2-3; v_call: TRBV5-4; clone_size: .; cdr3_nt: TGTGCCAGCAGCTTACTAGGTAGCGGCACTAGCACAGATACGCAGTATTTT; cdr3_aa: CASSLLGSGTSTDTQYF
d_call: .; j_call: TRBJ1-2; v_call: TRBV6-5; clone_size: .; cdr3_nt: TGTGCCAGCAGTCTACGCCAGGGGATGTATGGCTACACCTTC; cdr3_aa: CASSLRQGMYGYTF
d_call: TRBD1; j_call: TRBJ2-7; v_call: TRBV18; clone_size: .; cdr3_nt: TGTGCCAGCTCACGGGACAGGAACGAGCAGTACTTC; cdr3_aa: CASSRDRNEQYF
d_call: TRBD2; j_call: TRBJ2-1; v_call: TRBV29-1; clone_size: .; cdr3_nt: TGCAGCGTTGGGGATAGCGGGGGGGCCCGACCGGTTAGCTCCTACAATGAGCAGTTCTTC; cdr3_aa: CSVGDSGGARPVSSYNEQFF
d_call: .; j_call: TRBJ1-5; v_call: TRBV30; clone_size: .; cdr3_nt: TGTGCCTGGAGTCGGGTGCTCAACGGGGGCAATCAGCCCCAGCATTTT; cdr3_aa: CAWSRVLNGGNQPQHF
d_call: .; j_call: TRBJ2-7; v_call: TRBV7-2; clone_size: few; cdr3_nt: TGTGCCAGCAGCTTAGCCCCAGGAACGGACGAGCAGTACTTC; cdr3_aa: CASSLAPGTDEQYF
d_call: .; j_call: TRBJ1-3; v_call: TRBV5-4; clone_size: .; cdr3_nt: TGTGCCAGCAGCTTACCTAGCTCTGGAAACACCATATATTTT; cdr3_aa: CASSLPSSGNTIYF
d_call: .; j_call: TRBJ1-3; v_call: TRBV7-9; clone_size: .; cdr3_nt: TGTGCCAGCAGAGTCGGCCTCGCCAACACCATATATTTT; cdr3_aa: CASRVGLANTIYF
d_call: TRBD1; j_call: TRBJ2-1; v_call: TRBV30; clone_size: .; cdr3_nt: TGTGCCTGGGATTGGGCAGGGGGTGGTGGTGAGCAGTTCTTC; cdr3_aa: CAWDWAGGGGEQFF
d_call: TRBD1; j_call: TRBJ1-1; v_call: TRBV11-1; clone_size: .; cdr3_nt: TGTGCCAGCAGCGTGGGACAGGGGCGGACTGAAGCTTTCTTT; cdr3_aa: CASSVGQGRTEAFF
d_call: .; j_call: TRBJ2-3; v_call: TRBV11-2; clone_size: .; cdr3_nt: TGTGCCAGCAGCTTAGGAGAGACTACCTTCACAGATACGCAGTATTTT; cdr3_aa: CASSLGETTFTDTQYF
d_call: .; j_call: TRBJ1-4; v_call: TRBV5-1; clone_size: .; cdr3_nt: TGCGCCAGCAGTTACGGACAAGATAATGAAAAACTGTTTTTT; cdr3_aa: CASSYGQDNEKLFF
d_call: TRBD2; j_call: TRBJ2-3; v_call: TRBV5-1; clone_size: .; cdr3_nt: TGCGCCAGCAGCTTGGCCGGGGCTAGCGGGGGCCACAGGGATACGCAGTATTTT; cdr3_aa: CASSLAGASGGHRDTQYF